The clone carrying this TCR beta chain was observed a few times. What it binds is unknown. The source of the sample is a study of T-cell reconstitution after alpha-beta-depleted transplantation in children. Findings and limits, study-wide: Hyperexpanded clones declined; after one year, newly produced T cells mostly supplied diversity. The high TCRbeta diversity at day 60 in some patients came from surviving recipient T cells and thymic progenitors. Several hundred expanded graft clones reportedly supplied alpha-beta T cells about two months after transplant.

The library targeted TCRbeta and was prepared with unique molecular identifiers. TCRdb recomputed calls from the PCR reads with MiXCR, one row per CDR3 protein. The sample carries about 500,000 distinct CDR3 sequences, about 10% recorded once. Germline trimming cut 1 base from V and 0 bases from J; bases unmatched to any gene: 1. CDR3 size: 16 residues. V and J are TRBV12-3 or TRBV12-4 and TRBJ2-1; 9 nucleotides align to TRBD2. The source was PBMCs, mostly from graft donor cells, collected 180 days after TCRalphabeta/CD19-depleted stem cell transplant. This TCR derives from a female patient between 2 and 15 years old who had a stem cell transplant for aplastic anemia, so the T cells may come from the graft donor. CDR3 DNA sequence: TGTGCCAGCAGTTTAGAGGGACTAGCCTCCTACAATGAGCAGTTCTTC. It codes for CASSLEGLASYNEQFF.